A selection of T cell receptor beta chains follows, all from one sample in a study of blood T cell repertoires in COVID-19. Data came from immunoSEQ multiplex PCR; TCRdb stores just in-frame clones and leaves some out. Found here are about 150,000 clones, roughly nine tenths of them singletons; the top ten hold around 5%. Material for sequencing was peripheral blood. These receptors were obtained from a human donor in a cohort sampled during active COVID-19. Each CDR3 is given with its conserved first and last residue. The D gene is left open where the match is weak. Expanded clones are given a class, and other clones once, few, many or no size at all.

>TRBD1|14|NA|TRBV30|TRBJ1-2
CAWSTRTGGFGYTF
TGTGCCTGGAGCACTCGGACAGGGGGCTTTGGCTACACCTTC
>NA|13|NA|TRBV5-6|TRBJ1-1
CASSLGRGTEAFF
TGTGCCAGCAGCTTGGGAAGGGGAACTGAAGCTTTCTTT
>NA|13|NA|TRBV11-2|TRBJ1-1
CASSLARRPEAFF
TGTGCCAGCAGCTTAGCCAGGAGGCCTGAAGCTTTCTTT
>TRBD1|15|NA|TRBV19|TRBJ2-7
CASSFLGQGTYEQYF
TGTGCCAGTAGTTTCTTGGGACAGGGAACCTACGAGCAGTACTTC
>NA|12|NA|TRBV28|TRBJ2-7
CASSFVGYEQYF
TGTGCCAGCAGTTTCGTCGGCTACGAGCAGTACTTC
>TRBD1|15|NA|TRBV10-3|TRBJ2-1
CAISGPGQGYNEQFF
TGTGCCATCAGTGGGCCGGGACAGGGCTACAATGAGCAGTTCTTC
>TRBD2|17|NA|TRBV9|TRBJ2-1
CASSVAPTSGRDNEQFF
TGTGCCAGCAGCGTAGCCCCGACTAGCGGGAGGGACAATGAGCAGTTCTTC
>NA|14|NA|TRBV6-5|TRBJ1-5
CASDLGGDYQPQHF
TGTGCCAGCGACCTCGGGGGAGATTATCAGCCCCAGCATTTT
>TRBD1|14|NA|TRBV28|TRBJ1-4
CASRGQGDREKLFF
TGTGCCAGCAGGGGACAGGGGGATCGAGAAAAACTGTTTTTT
>TRBD1|14|once|TRBV2|TRBJ1-1
CASSEGRGRIEAFF
TGTGCCAGCAGTGAGGGCAGGGGGCGCATTGAAGCTTTCTTT
>NA|14|NA|TRBV30|TRBJ2-1
CAWSVMSSYNEQFF
TGTGCCTGGAGTGTTATGAGCTCCTACAATGAGCAGTTCTTC
>NA|20|NA|TRBV5-8|TRBJ2-7
CASSLVHSRFSGRNSYEQYF
TGTGCCAGCAGCTTGGTCCACAGTAGGTTTTCCGGTAGAAACTCCTACGAGCAGTACTTC
>TRBD1|14|NA|TRBV5-4|TRBJ1-2
CASSLPDRANGYTF
TGTGCCAGCAGCTTGCCGGACAGGGCGAATGGCTACACCTTC
>NA|14|NA|TRBV5-1|TRBJ2-3
CASSFQGYTDTQYF
TGCGCCAGCAGCTTCCAGGGTTACACAGATACGCAGTATTTT
>TRBD1|13|NA|TRBV7-2|TRBJ1-2
CASSLMGQDGYTF
TGTGCCAGCAGCTTAATGGGACAGGATGGCTACACCTTC
>TRBD1|15|NA|TRBV11-3|TRBJ2-3
CASSLRTGPTDTQYF
TGTGCCAGCAGCCTTCGGACAGGGCCCACAGATACGCAGTATTTT
>TRBD1|17|NA|TRBV5-1|TRBJ1-1
CASSWVGTGVKNTEAFF
TGCGCCAGCAGCTGGGTCGGGACAGGAGTTAAAAACACTGAAGCTTTCTTT
>TRBD2|13|NA|TRBV7-3|TRBJ2-5
CASSFREGETQYF
TGTGCCAGCAGCTTCCGGGAGGGGGAGACCCAGTACTTC
>NA|16|few|TRBV19|TRBJ1-5
CASSMGGDHSNQPQHF
TGTGCCAGTAGTATGGGAGGAGATCATAGCAATCAGCCCCAGCATTTT
>NA|13|few|TRBV7-9|TRBJ2-3
CASRQARQDTQYF
TGTGCCAGCAGACAAGCCCGACAAGATACGCAGTATTTT
>NA|14|NA|TRBV18|TRBJ1-5
CASSPREVNQPQHF
TGTGCCAGCTCACCACGGGAGGTTAATCAGCCCCAGCATTTT
>NA|14|NA|TRBV9|TRBJ2-7
CASSGAGEAYEQYF
TGTGCCAGCAGCGGAGCGGGTGAGGCCTACGAGCAGTACTTC
>NA|14|NA|TRBV7-9|TRBJ2-3
CASSLSGTQDTQYF
TGTGCCAGCAGCCTGAGCGGGACACAGGATACGCAGTATTTT
>NA|13|NA|TRBV28|TRBJ2-7
CASRAPNSDEQYF
TGTGCCAGCAGGGCCCCAAATAGCGACGAGCAGTACTTC
>NA|13|once|TRBV2|TRBJ2-5
CASSEARQETQYF
TGTGCCAGCAGTGAGGCACGCCAAGAGACCCAGTACTTC
>NA|12|NA|TRBV3-1/TRBV3-2|TRBJ2-3
CASSPRWDTQYF
TGTGCCAGCAGCCCGCGGTGGGATACGCAGTATTTT